This TCR beta chain originates from a study of response to subunit inactivated influenza vaccine. TCRdb re-analysed the RT-PCR reads in MiXCR, keeping a single row per CDR3 protein. The repertoire consists of about 540,000 distinct CDR3 sequences, with approximately 20% occurring once and the leading ten covering 2.8%. From germline, CDR1 is SEHNR and CDR2 FQNEAQ (reference sequence). CDR3 length: 16 residues. V lost 4 bases and J lost 3; bases outside the gene matches: 7. This clonotype was observed a handful of times. These same data were also listed under a study on T cells expressing NK-cell markers. That report adds: Template switching by 5'RACE with UMIs generated the TCR beta cDNA. Each TCR beta repertoire originated in sorted T cells that were CD3+CD56+NKG2C+, CD3+CD56+NKG2C- or CD3+CD56-NKG2C+. The study sequenced eight donors, seven HCMV-seropositive and one seronegative. In a handful of donors, dominant NKG2C+ clonotypes were about 1.0-7.5% of CD8+ T cells. There were a handful of donors in whom these clonotypes also led the CD3+CD56-NKG2C+ fraction.

The source material was CD4+ T cells sorted from PBMCs, sampled about 11 days after vaccination. J is TRBJ2-1 and V is TRBV7-9; 9 nucleotides match TRBD2. This clonotype was obtained from a man aged 45-60 years who received an inactivated influenza vaccine. CDR3: CASSSIAGEGYNEQFF. The CDR3 coding sequence is TGTGCCAGCAGCTCAATAGCGGGAGAGGGCTACAATGAGCAGTTCTTC.